This T cell receptor (beta chain) was found in a study of CD4+ T cells in melanoma. The method was immunoSEQ multiplex PCR; TCRdb's version includes in-frame clones alone and lacks a portion of them. This repertoire shows around 13,000 clones, about 83% found once; its top ten account for over 15%. Germline V gene lookup returns CDR1 SGHRS and CDR2 YFSETQ. This CDR3 contains 15 residues. J was trimmed by 11 bases and V by 1 base; bases with no gene match: 10. The chain couples TRBV5-1 to TRBJ1-5; 9 nucleotides line up with TRBD1. The clonotype was recovered from a human donor with melanoma. The sequencing sample was made of cells from a culture (not recorded whether cultured in vitro). The CDR3, as DNA: TGCGCCAGCAGCTTGTCCGGACAGGGGTACCAGTCCCAGCATTTT. It translates to CASSLSGQGYQSQHF.